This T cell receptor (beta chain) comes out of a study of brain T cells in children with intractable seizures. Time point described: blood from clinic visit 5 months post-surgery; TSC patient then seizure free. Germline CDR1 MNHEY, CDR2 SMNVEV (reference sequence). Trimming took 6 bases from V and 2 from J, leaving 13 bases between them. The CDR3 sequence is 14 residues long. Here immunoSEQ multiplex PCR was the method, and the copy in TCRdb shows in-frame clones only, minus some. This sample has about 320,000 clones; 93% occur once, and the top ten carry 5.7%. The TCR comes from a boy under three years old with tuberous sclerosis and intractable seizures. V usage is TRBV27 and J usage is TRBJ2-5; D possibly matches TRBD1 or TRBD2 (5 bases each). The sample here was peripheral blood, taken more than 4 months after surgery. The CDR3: CASSVWGLQETQYF. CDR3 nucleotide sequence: TGTGCCAGCAGCGTTTGGGGGTTGCAAGAGACCCAGTACTTC.